A selection of T cell receptor beta chains follows, all from one sample in a study of Graves' ophthalmopathy and Graves' hyperthyroidism. One entry per CDR3 protein, called by TCRdb with MiXCR from the multiplex PCR reads. This repertoire shows about 420,000 distinct CDR3 sequences, about 21% found once; its top ten account for roughly 3%. Sequencing was carried out using peripheral blood. Receptors originate from a woman younger than 35 with stable Graves' hyperthyroidism. Both conserved end residues are part of each CDR3. Rows may omit the clone size; those that give it use once, few, many or a size class.

V,size,CDR3
TRBV15,many,CATSRVLNGGETQYF
TRBV30,many,CAWRVGTLMNTEAFF
TRBV12-3/TRBV12-4,many,CASRRTGPNSPLHF
TRBV12-3/TRBV12-4,many,CASSSRARQLGNTIYF
TRBV5-1,many,CASSLAGEDTGELFF
TRBV12-3/TRBV12-4,many,CASKAGYGPSPLHF
TRBV7-9,.,CASSPGAGAWYEQYF
TRBV12-3/TRBV12-4,few,CASTKVDLPSGPYEQYF
TRBV12-3/TRBV12-4,many,CASSPPPGELFF
TRBV28,many,CASSFPGTGVEEETQYF
TRBV6-2/TRBV6-3,many,CASRQTAYEQYF
TRBV6-1,.,CASSEGSGGVETQYF
TRBV30,many,CAWSLAGTGGYGYTF
TRBV12-3/TRBV12-4,.,CASSPVVRNTEAFF
TRBV6-5,many,CASSYPQDYGYTF
TRBV3-1,.,CASSPGPEVEAFF
TRBV18,.,CASVKSGLAMSEQYF
TRBV6-5,many,CASRSGTSGLYEQYF
TRBV7-2,many,CASSFIAGGPRETQYF
TRBV12-3/TRBV12-4,.,CASSLAVGGLETQYF
TRBV6-1,.,CASSTSGGSGANVLTF
TRBV6-2/TRBV6-3,.,CASSSVRAGDLFF
TRBV5-1,many,CASSLDLSPGLGSPLHF
TRBV7-2,many,CASSWSASGQRGETQYF
TRBV7-2,many,CASTSDRGIAKNIQYF
TRBV7-2,many,CASSLRLAGGRETYEQYF